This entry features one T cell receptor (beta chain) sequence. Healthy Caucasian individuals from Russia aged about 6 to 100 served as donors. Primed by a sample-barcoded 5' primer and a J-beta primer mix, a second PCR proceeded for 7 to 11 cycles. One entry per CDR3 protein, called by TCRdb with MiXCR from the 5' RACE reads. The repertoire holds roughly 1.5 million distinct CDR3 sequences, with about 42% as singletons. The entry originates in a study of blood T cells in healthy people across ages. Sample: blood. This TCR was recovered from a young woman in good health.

In DNA form, the CDR3 reads TGTGCCAGCAGCTCTACACATGGAGGGTACAATGAGCAGTACTTC. Protein sequence: CASSSTHGGYNEQYF. This chain links TRBV12-3 or TRBV12-4 with TRBJ2-7, with D possibly TRBD2 on 6 matching bases. The CDR3 is 15 residues long. Trimming removed 6 bases at V and 7 bases at J, with 22 bases between.